The source of this T cell receptor (beta chain) is a study of T cell responses to AZD1222 COVID-19 vaccine. Repertoires were generated with immunoSEQ multiplex PCR, while TCRdb's copy carries only in-frame clones and drops some. The sample has some 100,000 clones, 85% to 90% seen once. Notes on the study in general: Rises in breadth and depth of Spike-specific TCRs came after two AZD1222 doses.

Turning to this clone: Its cognate antigen is unknown.

V shed 6 bases, J shed 3 bases, and the junction held 1 base outside the gene matches. Germline CDR1 and CDR2: SQVTM and ANQGSEA. The CDR3 consists of 11 residues. The sequencing here drew on peripheral blood, taken on day 0 of AZD1222 vaccination. This chain links TRBV29-1 with TRBJ1-2, with 7 bases that match TRBD1. The receptor was isolated from an adult in good health. The CDR3 nucleotides read TGCAGCGTCGGACAGGACTATGGCTACACCTTC. It is translated as CSVGQDYGYTF.